One sample yielded the 25 T cell receptor beta chains listed below, sequenced in a study of cytomegalovirus exposure and HLA in healthy donors. PCR used 60 Vbeta primers and 13 Jbeta primers. Here immunoSEQ multiplex PCR was the method, and the copy in TCRdb shows in-frame clones only, minus some. The table records about 94,000 clones, around 70% of them present only once. The source material was PBMCs. All receptors come from a man younger than 40 in good health and CMV-seropositive.

This chain links TRBV15 with TRBJ2-5; D is unclear. This CDR3 has 15 amino acids. The ends were cut back, 0 bases at V and 2 bases at J, with 10 bases in the middle. The V gene's germline CDR1 is LNHNV and CDR2 YYDKDF (reference sequence). The CDR3 spells CATSRDRGRQETQYF. The CDR3 DNA follows: TGTGCCACCAGCAGAGATCGCGGAAGACAAGAGACCCAGTACTTC. The entire variable domain, with the rest obtained from reference TRBV15 and TRBJ2-5, is as follows: DAMVIQNPRYQVTQFGKPVTLSCSQTLNHNVMYWYQQKSSQAPKLLFHYYDKDFNNEADTPDNFQSRRPNTSFCFLDIRSPGLGDTAMYLCATSRDRGRQETQYFGPGTRLLVL.

The CDR3 here is CASSFQGRAEAFF. As DNA, the CDR3 is TGTGCCAGCAGCTTTCAGGGTCGGGCCGAAGCTTTCTTT. The chain is built from TRBV11-2 and TRBJ1-1, with D possibly TRBD1 on 5 matching bases. The length of the CDR3 is 13 residues. V was shortened by 3 bases and J by 8 bases, with 13 bases between the two germline ends. CDR1 and CDR2 (germline): SGHAT, FQNNGV. The complete variable domain, with remaining parts taken from reference TRBV11-2 and TRBJ1-1, reads EAGVAQSPRYKIIEKRQSVAFWCNPISGHATLYWYQQILGQGPKLLIQFQNNGVVDDSQLPKDRFSAERLKGVDSTLKIQPAKLEDSAVYLCASSFQGRAEAFFGQGTRLTVV.

The chain uses TRBV11-2 and TRBJ2-5; 8 bases are shared with TRBD2. The CDR3 covers 14 residues. With 5 bases clipped from V and 6 bases from J, the junction kept 8 bases outside the gene matches. The V gene's germline CDR1 is SGHAT and CDR2 FQNNGV. CDR3 sequence reads: CASSPSRGGKTQYF. For the CDR3, the DNA is TGTGCCAGCAGCCCCTCCCGGGGGGGAAAGACCCAGTACTTC. The full variable domain, rest sourced from reference TRBV11-2 and TRBJ2-5, is EAGVAQSPRYKIIEKRQSVAFWCNPISGHATLYWYQQILGQGPKLLIQFQNNGVVDDSQLPKDRFSAERLKGVDSTLKIQPAKLEDSAVYLCASSPSRGGKTQYFGPGTRLLVL.

The gene calls are TRBV6-5 and TRBJ2-6; D gene uncertain. Trimming stripped 6 bases from V and 3 bases from J, with 3 bases between. CDR1 and CDR2 from the germline V gene are MNHEY and SVGAGI. The CDR3 is made up of 12 amino acids. The CDR3 is CASSGGANVLTF. The DNA for the CDR3 is TGTGCCAGCAGCGGTGGGGCCAACGTCCTGACTTTC.

The V gene is TRBV6-1, the J gene TRBJ1-6; TRBD1 is a possible D gene (5 bases). Germline V gives CDR1 MNHNS, CDR2 SASEGT. V was pared by 7 bases and J by 11 bases, with 15 bases between. The CDR3 spans 13 residues. The DNA for the CDR3 is TGTGCCAGCACCCCTGGCGGGGGGGCACCCCTCCACTTT. Translating gives CASTPGGGAPLHF.

The V call is TRBV9, the J call TRBJ2-3, with D possibly matching TRBD1 (6 bases). The CDR3 loop spans 14 amino acids. Deletions cut 3 bases from V and 1 base from J, with 9 bases between. Germline V gives CDR1 SGDLS, CDR2 YYNGEE. In DNA form, the CDR3 reads TGTGCCAGCAGCGCTCGGACAGGCACAGATACGCAGTATTTT. Translation: CASSARTGTDTQYF.

V and J are TRBV4-2 and TRBJ2-7, with 7 nucleotides matching TRBD1. This CDR3 region has 16 residues. V shed 4 bases, J shed 0 bases, and the junction held 9 bases outside the gene matches. The germline V gene encodes CDR1 LGHNA and CDR2 YNFKEQ. CDR3 coding DNA: TGTGCCAGCAGCCCCATGGGGACAGAGGTCTCCTACGAGCAGTACTTC. Translated: CASSPMGTEVSYEQYF.

This chain connects TRBV30 to TRBJ1-1; a weak D match, TRBD1 (6 bases). V lost 0 bases to trimming and J lost 5 bases, with 16 bases between them. Per germline, CDR1 GTSNPN and CDR2 SVGIG (reference sequence). CDR3 length: 15 residues. The CDR3 protein is CAWSVPGGGGTEAFF. The CDR3 region has the DNA TGTGCCTGGAGTGTACCGGGGGGCGGTGGAACTGAAGCTTTCTTT.

This chain links TRBV29-1 with TRBJ1-2; the D gene is possibly TRBD1 (6 bases). Trimming removed 5 bases at V and 5 bases at J, with 15 bases between. The CDR3 is 13 amino acids. CDR1 SQVTM and CDR2 ANQGSEA come from the germline V gene. The CDR3 DNA sequence: TGCAGCGTTAATGGCGGGGGCGGGTATGGCTACACCTTC. Protein: CSVNGGGGYGYTF.

Here the CDR3 reads CASSPGVQETQYF. In DNA, the CDR3 is TGTGCCAGCAGTCCGGGGGTCCAAGAGACCCAGTACTTC. V gene TRBV6-6 combines with J gene TRBJ2-5, with TRBD2 as a possible D gene (6 bases). Germline V gene data show CDR1 as MNHNY and CDR2 as SVGAGI (reference sequence). This CDR3 contains 13 residues. Trimming removed 5 bases at V and 1 base at J, with 8 bases between.

This clone was observed a handful of times. The chain uses TRBV9 and TRBJ2-7; TRBD1 aligns across 7 bases. The trim removed 4 bases at V and 1 base at J, leaving 8 bases unmatched. Germline CDR1 SGDLS, CDR2 YYNGEE. This CDR3 is built from 15 residues. CDR3 nucleotides: TGTGCCAGCAGCCTCGCCGGGACAGCATCCTACGAGCAGTACTTC. Protein sequence: CASSLAGTASYEQYF.

This rearrangement joins TRBV18 to TRBJ1-2; a possible D gene is TRBD1 (5 bases). Per germline, CDR1 KGHSH and CDR2 LQKENI. This CDR3 contains 13 residues. V dropped 3 bases and J dropped 6 bases, with 11 bases sitting between them. CDR3 amino acids: CASSPAWGDGYTF. The CDR3 DNA follows: TGTGCCAGCTCACCCGCGTGGGGGGATGGCTACACCTTC.

The J gene is TRBJ2-6, the V gene TRBV4-1; D is uncertain. The V and J ends lost 1 base and 0 bases respectively, with 7 bases between them. The CDR3 loop spans 16 amino acids. Germline loops: CDR1 MGHRA, CDR2 YSYEKL. In DNA, the CDR3 is TGCGCCAGCAGCCAAGTGTGGCTCTCTGGGGCCAACGTCCTGACTTTC. Its protein product is CASSQVWLSGANVLTF.

The V gene is TRBV27, the J gene TRBJ2-7; 8 bases map to TRBD1. Germline V gene sequence: CDR1 MNHEY, CDR2 SMNVEV (reference sequence). This CDR3 has 14 residues. Trimming at V came to 2 bases and at J to 2 bases, leaving 2 bases not matched to a gene. In DNA, the CDR3 is TGTGCCAGCAGTTTAGGCAGGGGGCCCTACGAGCAGTACTTC. This codes for CASSLGRGPYEQYF.

V gene TRBV6-5 combines with J gene TRBJ1-3, with 7 bases lining up with TRBD1. Unmatched junction bases numbered 3, after V lost 4 bases and J lost 3 bases. Germline-derived CDR1 and CDR2 are MNHEY and SVGAGI. The CDR3 has 14 residues. The DNA of the CDR3 is TGTGCCAGCAGTTTGACAGGGTATGGAAACACCATATATTTT. This gives the protein CASSLTGYGNTIYF.

V and J are TRBV15 and TRBJ2-2, with 9 bases fitting TRBD1. This CDR3 has 16 residues. Germline V gene data show CDR1 as LNHNV and CDR2 as YYDKDF (reference sequence). J gave up 6 bases and V 0 bases, and 5 bases lay outside the gene matches. The CDR3 reads CATSRDMGQGAGELFF. The CDR3 DNA sequence: TGTGCCACCAGCAGAGATATGGGACAGGGTGCCGGGGAGCTGTTTTTT. Complete variable domain (other parts from reference TRBV15 and TRBJ2-2): DAMVIQNPRYQVTQFGKPVTLSCSQTLNHNVMYWYQQKSSQAPKLLFHYYDKDFNNEADTPDNFQSRRPNTSFCFLDIRSPGLGDTAMYLCATSRDMGQGAGELFFGEGSRLTVL.

This clone was counted once. V is TRBV5-1 and J is TRBJ1-1, with a tentative D call TRBD1 (5 bases). V was pared by 4 bases and J by 5 bases, with 15 bases between. Germline CDR1 is SGHRS and CDR2 is YFSETQ. The CDR3 is 14 residues long. CDR3 region: CASSRVGAGTEAFF. CDR3 nucleotides: TGCGCCAGCAGCCGAGTAGGGGCAGGGACTGAAGCTTTCTTT. The full variable domain, completed using reference TRBV5-1 and TRBJ1-1, is KAGVTQTPRYLIKTRGQQVTLSCSPISGHRSVSWYQQTPGQGLQFLFEYFSETQRNKGNFPGRFSGRQFSNSRSEMNVSTLELGDSALYLCASSRVGAGTEAFFGQGTRLTVV.

J is TRBJ1-2 and V is TRBV19, with a tentative D call TRBD1 (5 bases). V shed 4 bases and J shed 0 bases, with 9 bases lying between them. The CDR3 runs to 14 residues. Germline V lookup: CDR1 LNHDA, CDR2 SQIVND (reference sequence). The CDR3 spells CASSKTRANYGYTF. DNA of the CDR3: TGTGCCAGTAGTAAAACCAGGGCTAACTATGGCTACACCTTC.

The chain uses TRBV19 and TRBJ2-5, with D perhaps matching TRBD2 (5 bases). Germline V CDR1 and CDR2: LNHDA, SQIVND (reference sequence). The germline V and J ends were trimmed by 9 bases and 3 bases, with 14 bases remaining between them. The CDR3 extends over 13 amino acids. The CDR3 spells CASSRGPKETQYF. In nucleotides, the CDR3 is TGTGCCAGCTCTCGAGGGCCAAAAGAGACCCAGTACTTC. Full variable domain (outside the CDR3, taken from reference TRBV19 and TRBJ2-5): DGGITQSPKYLFRKEGQNVTLSCEQNLNHDAMYWYRQDPGQGLRLIYYSQIVNDFQKGDIAEGYSVSREKKESFPLTVTSAQKNPTAFYLCASSRGPKETQYFGPGTRLLVL.

A note on this clone: Germline is not matched at one junction end, which may reflect a read error. The chain joins TRBV5-6 to TRBJ1-2; D is ambiguous. CDR3 length: 15 residues. Germline V gene lookup returns CDR1 SGHDT and CDR2 YYEEEE. CDR3 protein: CASSFKASANYGYPF. The CDR3 DNA sequence: TGTGCCAGCAGCTTTAAGGCCTCAGCTAACTATGGCTACCCCTTC.

This CDR3 is CAWSVVGLYNEQFF. The CDR3 DNA reads TGTGCCTGGAGTGTTGTGGGACTTTACAATGAGCAGTTCTTC. V is TRBV30 and J is TRBJ2-1; the D gene is possibly TRBD2 (6 bases). The CDR3 spans 14 residues. Trimming left V 0 bases short and J 4 bases short, with 10 bases between. CDR1 and CDR2 (germline): GTSNPN, SVGIG (reference sequence).

This sequence joins TRBV29-1 and TRBJ2-1, with 11 bases that match TRBD1. Germline V lookup: CDR1 SQVTM, CDR2 ANQGSEA. V trimming: 5 bases; J trimming: 10 bases; junction bases outside the gene matches: 10. The CDR3 covers 14 residues. CDR3 region: CSVYGDRGSVEQFF. The CDR3 nucleotides read TGCAGCGTTTACGGGGACAGGGGGAGCGTGGAGCAGTTCTTC.

This chain links TRBV6-1 with TRBJ2-7, with 8 bases that match TRBD1. Germline CDR1 reads MNHNS; CDR2 reads SASEGT. V dropped 8 bases and J dropped 1; count of bases not matched to a gene: 10. This CDR3 has 15 amino acids. CDR3 DNA sequence: TGTGCCAGCTGCTTCGGACAGGGACAATCCTACGAGCAGTACTTC. Translated, it gives CASCFGQGQSYEQYF.

CDR3 sequence: CASSSTSGTNEKLFF. Here the CDR3 DNA reads TGTGCCAGCAGTTCGACCTCAGGGACTAATGAAAAACTGTTTTTT. This sequence joins TRBV6-6 and TRBJ1-4; tentatively, D is TRBD1 (5 bases). V was pared by 4 bases and J by 2 bases, with 11 bases between. CDR1 MNHNY and CDR2 SVGAGI come from the germline V gene (reference sequence). The CDR3 contains 15 residues.

J is TRBJ2-2 and V is TRBV5-4; the match to TRBD2 covers 8 bases. This CDR3 is 15 amino acids long. CDR1 SGHNT and CDR2 YYREEE come from the germline V gene (reference sequence). The trim removed 3 bases at V and 4 bases at J, leaving 5 bases unmatched. The CDR3 DNA sequence: TGTGCCAGCAGCTGGGGGAGCGGGGGCACCGGGGAGCTGTTTTTT. Its translation: CASSWGSGGTGELFF.